The rows below give T cell receptor beta chains drawn from one sample of a study of T cell responses to AZD1222 COVID-19 vaccine. Clones were read by immunoSEQ multiplex PCR, and TCRdb kept only the in-frame ones, dropping some. The sample contains tens of thousands of clones, roughly 90% of which appear only once. Sequencing was performed on peripheral blood, taken 28 days after the second AZD1222 dose. The receptors were gathered from an adult who received the AZD1222 COVID-19 vaccine. Both conserved end residues are part of each CDR3. D genes are given only for firm matches. Part of the rows lack a size; the others show once, few, many or a class for expanded clones.

-,TRBJ1-6,TRBV28,-,CASFRDLNSPLHF,TGTGCCAGTTTCCGGGACCTAAATTCACCCCTCCACTTT
few,TRBJ1-1,TRBV6-5,-,CASSLDGRNTEAFF,TGTGCCAGCAGCCTGGACGGACGGAACACTGAAGCTTTCTTT
-,TRBJ2-5,TRBV7-8,-,CASSSLVSWGQETQYF,TGTGCCAGCAGCTCCCTCGTAAGCTGGGGGCAAGAGACCCAGTACTTC
-,TRBJ2-7,TRBV6-6,-,CASRPSRGGYEQYF,TGTGCCAGCAGACCCTCTAGGGGAGGTTACGAGCAGTACTTC
-,TRBJ1-5,TRBV4-3,-,CASSQAIYSNQPQHF,TGCGCCAGCAGCCAAGCTATTTATAGCAATCAGCCCCAGCATTTT
-,TRBJ1-1,TRBV7-3,-,CASSLTGGTEAFF,TGTGCCAGCAGCTTAACAGGGGGCACTGAAGCTTTCTTT
few,TRBJ2-7,TRBV10-1,-,CASSDGGSGEQYF,TGCGCCAGCAGTGATGGAGGGAGTGGTGAGCAGTACTTC
-,TRBJ2-1,TRBV9,-,CASSGRGRGMSNEQFF,TGTGCCAGCAGCGGACGGGGGCGAGGTATGTCCAATGAGCAGTTCTTC
-,TRBJ1-1,TRBV27,TRBD1,CASSPQGGLNTEAFF,TGTGCCAGCAGTCCTCAGGGGGGGTTGAACACTGAAGCTTTCTTT
-,TRBJ1-5,TRBV14,-,CASSQDLGQPQHF,TGTGCCAGCAGCCAAGATCTGGGGCAGCCCCAGCATTTT
once,TRBJ1-5,TRBV29-1,-,CSVGQGNQPQHF,TGCAGCGTTGGGCAGGGGAATCAGCCCCAGCATTTT
-,TRBJ2-7,TRBV5-3,-,CARSLGGTTESNYEQYF,TGTGCCAGAAGCTTGGGTGGGACGACGGAATCCAACTACGAGCAGTACTTC
-,TRBJ1-2,TRBV7-2,-,CASSLANNPLSTF,TGTGCCAGCAGCTTAGCTAATAACCCCTTATCCACCTTC
-,TRBJ1-4,TRBV3-1/TRBV3-2,-,CASSQFVSDDEKLFF,TGTGCCAGCAGCCAATTCGTCAGCGATGATGAAAAACTGTTTTTT
once,TRBJ1-2,TRBV5-1,-,CASSFGEGYTF,TGCGCCAGCAGCTTTGGGGAGGGCTACACCTTC
once,TRBJ2-1,TRBV5-4,-,CASSSQAGVNEQFF,TGTGCCAGCAGCTCCCAGGCTGGGGTCAATGAGCAGTTCTTC
-,TRBJ2-7,TRBV11-2,TRBD1,CASRFPGQATYEQYF,TGTGCCAGCAGGTTTCCGGGACAGGCAACCTACGAGCAGTACTTC
-,TRBJ1-2,TRBV9,TRBD1,CASSAGQGGWGGYTF,TGTGCCAGCAGCGCAGGACAGGGCGGTTGGGGTGGCTACACCTTC
-,TRBJ1-6,TRBV5-1,-,CASSLAGAVDNSPLHF,TGCGCCAGCAGCTTGGCCGGGGCCGTAGATAATTCACCCCTCCACTTT
-,TRBJ2-5,TRBV6-2/TRBV6-3,TRBD2,CASSYFGTSGETQYF,TGTGCCAGCAGTTACTTCGGGACTAGCGGAGAGACCCAGTACTTC
-,TRBJ2-7,TRBV3-1/TRBV3-2,TRBD1,CASSRGGRAPYEQYF,TGTGCCAGCAGCCGAGGGGGCAGGGCGCCCTACGAGCAGTACTTC
-,TRBJ2-7,TRBV5-1,-,CASSLAGARSSSYEQYF,TGCGCCAGCAGCTTGGCCGGGGCCAGGTCCAGCTCCTACGAGCAGTACTTC